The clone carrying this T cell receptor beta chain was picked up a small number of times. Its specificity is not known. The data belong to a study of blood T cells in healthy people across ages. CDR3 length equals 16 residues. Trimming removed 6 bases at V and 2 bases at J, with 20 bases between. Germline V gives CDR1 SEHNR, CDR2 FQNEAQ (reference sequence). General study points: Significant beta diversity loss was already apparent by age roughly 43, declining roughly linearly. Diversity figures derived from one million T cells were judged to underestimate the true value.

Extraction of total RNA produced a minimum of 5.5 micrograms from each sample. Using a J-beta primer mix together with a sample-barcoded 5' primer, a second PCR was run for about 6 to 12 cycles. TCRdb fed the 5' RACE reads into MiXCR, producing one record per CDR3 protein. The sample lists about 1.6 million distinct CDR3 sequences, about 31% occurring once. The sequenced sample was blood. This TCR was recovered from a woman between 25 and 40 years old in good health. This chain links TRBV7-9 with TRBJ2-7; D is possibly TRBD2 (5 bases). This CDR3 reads CASSERVADGPYEQYF. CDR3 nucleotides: TGTGCCAGCAGTGAGAGGGTGGCAGACGGGCCCTACGAGCAGTACTTC. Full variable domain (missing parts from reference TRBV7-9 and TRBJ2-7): DTGVSQNPRHKITKRGQNVTFRCDPISEHNRLYWYRQTLGQGPEFLTYFQNEAQLEKSRLLSDRFSAERPKGSFSTLEIQRTEQGDSAMYLCASSERVADGPYEQYFGPGTRLTVT.